The sequence of this T cell receptor beta chain was determined in a study of blood T cells in healthy people across ages (dated by TCRdb to about 2015). At the level of the whole study: Template switching captured roughly one uniquely barcoded TCR beta cDNA molecule per two T cells in model experiments. Using deep sequencing normalized with unique cDNA molecular identifiers, the study measured how TCR beta repertoire diversity changes with age. Donors were grouped into four age groups: young (average approximately 16 years), middle-aged (less than 40), aged (around 62) and long-lived (less than 85). Donors of different ages were randomly distributed across sequencing lanes to avoid experimental bias. The study analyzed two additional independent replicas of 1 million unique cDNA reads from the same blood draw for two donors, one aged 18 to 30 and one aged 80 or older.

The receptor library was made with 5' RACE. The data were produced on an Illumina HiSeq 2500. The second PCR ran for roughly 7 to 12 cycles and used a J-beta primer mix along with a sample-barcoded 5' primer. A template-switch 5' adaptor carrying 12 random nucleotides introduced a unique molecular identifier onto each TCR beta cDNA molecule. Each sample yielded at least 3 million CDR3-containing paired-end reads. All of the RNA was converted into first-strand cDNA using the Mint cDNA synthesis kit, with a TRBC-specific oligonucleotide serving as the primer. Following uracil-DNA glycosylase treatment, all cDNA underwent a first 18-cycle PCR with the universal primers M1SS and BC2_uni_R. The paper's data handling went like this. For normalization, 1 million high-quality reads were randomly selected from each sample, with every read carrying a distinct molecular identifier. Instead of being binned into consensus sequences, reads that shared molecular identifiers were thrown out. MiTCR, run with a Q25 quality threshold and the strictest error-elimination algorithm, handled CDR3 identification, clonotype clustering and error correction. A nonparametric unseen species model with Euler transformation was used to estimate lower-bound total TCR beta diversity. The public sequencing data were trimmed at Q25 with fastp and processed into clonotypes with MiXCR by TCRdb, which kept only in-frame beta chains. A single entry per CDR3 protein holds the most common genes and DNA from its merged rows. These V and J calls are TCRdb output, not the study's own analysis. Across this sample there are hundreds of thousands of distinct CDR3 sequences, with around 28% seen only once. The ten largest make up roughly 17% of the sample.

Systemically healthy Caucasian individuals from Russia, some 38 in total and aged about 6 to 100 years, were included as donors. Around 10 milliliters of peripheral blood were collected from each donor into EDTA-treated Vacutainer tubes. Ficoll-Paque density-gradient centrifugation was used to isolate PBMCs, with at least 7 million per sample. Total RNA was extracted from PBMCs with Trizol reagent, with at least 6 micrograms obtained per sample. The percentages of naive CD45RAhigh/CD27high T cells were determined by flow cytometry on a PBMC aliquot from every donor. This clonotype was recorded at least ten times. The clone's antigen remains unknown. One base away there is no much larger clone; base qualities are not given. The paper as a whole reports these results and caveats: As age increased, observed TCR beta diversity per million T cells dropped in a roughly linear way, and a significant reduction was already evident by age 40. A strong correlation was found between observed TCR beta diversity and the percentage of naive T cells measured by flow cytometry. Because profiling used bulk unsorted PBMCs, naive and antigen-experienced compartments could not be compared conclusively. Because donor CMV infection status was unknown, age-related changes in expanded clonotypes were potentially confounded. Estimates of total diversity based on one million sequenced T cells were considered lower bounds and underestimates. Compared with the aged group, the long-lived group had more naive CD4+ T cells, fewer expanded clones and increased TCR diversity, suggesting age selection.

This clonotype was obtained from an elderly woman in good health. The sequenced material came from blood.

This receptor carries the CDR3 CASSQGLAGAGQETQYF. The DNA reads TGCGCCAGCAGCCAGGGACTAGCGGGGGCCGGACAAGAGACCCAGTACTTC. In this chain, TRBV5-1 is recombined with TRBJ2-5; 14 bases in between match TRBD2. Sequences SGHRS (CDR1) and YFSETQ (CDR2) are obtained from the germline V gene. The CDR3 starts with the cysteine, ends with the phenylalanine, and has 17 residues. The sequence is cut down to CDR3 DNA, 51 bases in frame from base 1. V loses 4 bases at its end and J loses 2 bases; junction bases beyond the gene matches: 7.